The present TCR beta chain was sequenced within a study of T cells in Graves' hyperthyroidism and ophthalmopathy. V was trimmed by 0 bases and J by 10 bases, leaving 12 bases between them. The length of the CDR3 is 13 residues. Germline-derived CDR1 and CDR2 are WSHSY and SAAADI. From RNA transcripts, TCR beta CDR3 regions were amplified. The HTBI primer set was used in a first-round RT-PCR of the TCR CDR3. One entry per CDR3 protein, called by TCRdb with MiXCR from the multiplex PCR reads. This sample has fewer than 400,000 distinct CDR3 sequences, with roughly an eighth found just once. This clonotype came up many times. Inclusion characteristics of ophthalmopathy patients comprised a Clinical Activity Score of at least 3, a NOSPECS grade of at least 4, and duration under 3 months. Out of 10 ml of fresh peripheral blood came the PBMCs.

The sequence derives from a man in his fifties with Graves' ophthalmopathy. The rearrangement uses TRBV10-2 and TRBJ1-1; no reliable D call. Material for sequencing was blood. CDR3 amino acids: CASSESASPRAFF. The DNA of the CDR3 is TGCGCCAGCAGTGAGTCGGCCAGCCCCCGAGCTTTCTTT.